The clone carrying this TCR beta chain was counted a few times. Its antigen is not identified. Sequencing used immunoSEQ multiplex PCR; TCRdb keeps in-frame clones, though not all of them. The top ten clones hold roughly 7.7% of a sample with more than 130,000 clones, almost 90% of them seen once. The V gene end was trimmed by 8 bases and the J gene end by 5 bases; junction bases not matched to a gene: 14. The CDR3 runs 15 residues. CDR1 and CDR2 from the germline V gene are LNHDA and SQIVND (reference sequence). This specimen belongs to a study of cytomegalovirus exposure and HLA in healthy donors. General observations from the study: It was fewer than 200 TCR beta chains that were listed as cytomegalovirus-associated.

The receptor was isolated from a young woman in good health and CMV-seropositive. The sample taken for sequencing was PBMCs. J is TRBJ1-2 and V is TRBV19, with 7 bases identical to TRBD1. CDR3 residues: CASGQRDSIRYGYTF. The CDR3 bases are TGTGCCAGTGGCCAAAGGGACAGCATAAGATATGGCTACACCTTC.